One sample yielded the 27 T cell receptor beta chains listed below, sequenced in a study of cytomegalovirus exposure and HLA in healthy donors. Use of 60 Vbeta and 13 Jbeta primers characterized the PCR. Sequenced by immunoSEQ multiplex PCR; TCRdb stores in-frame clones only, minus some. Of approximately 37,000 clones in the sample, approximately 80% were seen once. The sample was PBMCs. The source of these receptors is a woman between 18 and 29 years old in good health and CMV-seropositive.

V gene TRBV21-1 combines with J gene TRBJ2-3; TRBD1, the D gene given by the table, was not confirmed from the DNA. TRBV21-1 is recorded as a pseudogene. The CDR3 spans 12 residues. The DNA of the CDR3 is TGTGCCAGCACAGAAGGCACAGATACGCAGTATTTT. Translation: CASTEGTDTQYF.

The V gene is TRBV7-2, the J gene TRBJ1-1; TRBD1 might be the D (5 bases). Germline V lookup: CDR1 SGHTA, CDR2 FQGNSA. Trimming took off 2 bases at V and 6 bases at J, with 13 bases between the two ends. This CDR3 region has 14 residues. The CDR3, as DNA: TGTGCCAGCAGCTTACGCCACGGGGGAGCTGAAGCTTTCTTT. Encoded protein: CASSLRHGGAEAFF.

The chain employs TRBV6-5 and TRBJ2-1, with 7 bases fitting TRBD1. The CDR3 is 15 amino acids. V shed 7 bases and J 0 bases; nucleotides not matched to a gene: 6. Germline V gives CDR1 MNHEY, CDR2 SVGAGI. CDR3 loop: CASNRRDSSYNEQFF. Written as DNA, the CDR3 is TGTGCCAGCAACCGCCGGGACAGCTCCTACAATGAGCAGTTCTTC.

This chain connects TRBV30 to TRBJ2-1; tentative D call: TRBD2 (6 bases). The CDR3 extends over 14 amino acids. Germline-derived CDR1 and CDR2 are GTSNPN and SVGIG (reference sequence). V lost 0 bases, J lost 8 bases, and 14 bases lay in between. The CDR3 sequence is CAWSVGPGVYEQFF. The CDR3 DNA sequence: TGTGCCTGGAGTGTTGGGCCGGGGGTTTATGAGCAGTTCTTC.

The J gene is TRBJ2-7, the V gene TRBV2, with 8 bases that match TRBD1. V gave up 4 bases and J gave up 3 bases; unmatched junction bases: 8. Germline V gene sequence: CDR1 SNHLY, CDR2 FYNNEI. The CDR3 covers 15 residues. CDR3 in amino acids: CASSVTRTGSYEQYF. DNA for the CDR3: TGTGCCAGCAGTGTTACACGGACAGGGAGCTACGAGCAGTACTTC. Full variable domain (remainder filled in from reference TRBV2 and TRBJ2-7): EPEVTQTPSHQVTQMGQEVILRCVPISNHLYFYWYRQILGQKVEFLVSFYNNEISEKSEIFDDQFSVERPDGSNFTLKIRSTKLEDSAMYFCASSVTRTGSYEQYFGPGTRLTVT.

The rearrangement joins TRBV30 to TRBJ1-1; no clear D. The germline V and J ends were trimmed by 5 bases and 10 bases, with 14 bases remaining between them. This CDR3 spans 11 amino acids. Per germline, CDR1 GTSNPN and CDR2 SVGIG (reference sequence). The CDR3 DNA is TGTGCCTGGGGTACGGTCGTTGGAGCTTTCTTT. It is translated as CAWGTVVGAFF. The whole variable domain, filled in from reference TRBV30 and TRBJ1-1, reads SQTIHQWPATLVQPVGSPLSLECTVEGTSNPNLYWYRQAAGRGLQLLFYSVGIGQISSEVPQNLSASRPQDRQFILSSKKLLLSDSGFYLCAWGTVVGAFFGQGTRLTVV.

CDR3 in amino acids: CSVPRDRNTEAFF. The CDR3 DNA follows: TGCAGCGTCCCCCGGGACAGGAACACTGAAGCTTTCTTT. This chain connects TRBV29-1 to TRBJ1-1; TRBD1 aligns across 7 bases. CDR1 and CDR2 from the germline V gene are SQVTM and ANQGSEA. V dropped 6 bases and J dropped 1; count of bases not matched to a gene: 5. The CDR3 sequence is 13 residues long.

V gene TRBV30 combines with J gene TRBJ2-7, with D tentatively TRBD1 (7 bases). Germline CDR1 GTSNPN, CDR2 SVGIG (reference sequence). Trimming removed 1 base at V and 7 bases at J, with 23 bases between. The CDR3 is made up of 16 amino acids. The CDR3 is CAWSGLGGGARGEQYF. CDR3 DNA sequence: TGTGCCTGGAGTGGTTTAGGAGGGGGCGCGAGAGGGGAGCAGTACTTC.

The chain is built from TRBV4-1 and TRBJ2-7, with 10 bases lining up with TRBD2. This CDR3 has 16 amino acids. Germline V CDR1 and CDR2: MGHRA, YSYEKL. Losses at the gene ends were 0 bases for V and 5 bases for J; bases not matched to a gene: 7. The CDR3 loop is CASSQDPSGRMDEQYF. Here the CDR3 DNA reads TGCGCCAGCAGCCAAGATCCTAGCGGGAGAATGGACGAGCAGTACTTC.

V is TRBV2 and J is TRBJ2-3; 10 nucleotides agree with TRBD2. The V segment lost 3 bases and the J segment 6 bases; nucleotides outside the gene matches: 15. The CDR3 covers 18 residues. Germline CDR1 is SNHLY and CDR2 is FYNNEI. CDR3 residues: CASSDDGNYLAGVDTQYF. Written as DNA, the CDR3 is TGTGCCAGCAGTGACGACGGCAACTACCTAGCGGGAGTCGATACGCAGTATTTT.

This chain connects TRBV5-4 to TRBJ1-2; 9 nucleotides match TRBD1. In germline, CDR1 is SGHNT, CDR2 YYREEE (reference sequence). The length of the CDR3 is 14 residues. V shed 3 bases, J shed 4 bases, and the junction held 4 bases outside the gene matches. CDR3 in DNA: TGTGCCAGCAGCTCGGGACAGGGCCTCTATGGCTACACCTTC. Residues: CASSSGQGLYGYTF.

This chain uses TRBV30 with TRBJ1-4, with D maybe TRBD1 (5 bases). Per the germline V gene, CDR1 is GTSNPN and CDR2 is SVGIG (reference sequence). V was shortened by 0 bases and J by 7 bases, with 15 bases between the two germline ends. This CDR3 is built from 15 residues. Here the CDR3 reads CAWSVSQGGSEKLFF. In DNA form, the CDR3 reads TGTGCCTGGAGTGTAAGTCAGGGAGGAAGTGAAAAACTGTTTTTT.

J is TRBJ2-3 and V is TRBV18; the match to TRBD2 covers 8 bases. There are 17 residues in the CDR3. Germline CDR1 is KGHSH and CDR2 is LQKENI. V shed 1 base and J 0 bases; nucleotides not matched to a gene: 6. CDR3 coding DNA: TGTGCCAGCTCACCACGGAGACTAGCGACTAGCACAGATACGCAGTATTTT. Amino acids: CASSPRRLATSTDTQYF.

The rearrangement joins TRBV18 to TRBJ2-5; D remains ambiguous. Between the trimmed V and J ends, which lost 5 bases and 1 base, there was a span of 11 bases. The CDR3 is 14 amino acids. Germline CDR1 is KGHSH and CDR2 is LQKENI. CDR3 loop: CASSTFIIQETQYF. Here the CDR3 DNA reads TGTGCCAGCTCAACATTCATAATCCAAGAGACCCAGTACTTC.

V and J are TRBV7-9 and TRBJ2-5, with D possibly matching TRBD1 (6 bases). The J call may be in error: the DNA end matches TRBJ2-7 better. The CDR3 is made up of 14 amino acids. Germline V CDR1 and CDR2: SEHNR, FQNEAQ (reference sequence). The CDR3 DNA reads TGTGCCAGCAGCCCCACGGGACATAGCTACGAGCAGTACTTC. Amino acids: CASSPTGHSYEQYF.

The V and J genes are TRBV30 and TRBJ1-4, with 8 bases aligning to TRBD1. CDR1 and CDR2 (germline): GTSNPN, SVGIG (reference sequence). After removal of 3 bases from V and 8 bases from J, the junction contained 14 bases not matched to a gene. The CDR3 covers 16 residues. CDR3 nucleotides: TGTGCCTGGAGCGTATCAACAGGGGGGCACAACGAAAAACTGTTTTTT. Translating it yields CAWSVSTGGHNEKLFF.

V is TRBV18 and J is TRBJ2-6, with 7 bases lining up with TRBD1. The germline gives CDR1 KGHSH, CDR2 LQKENI. V dropped 5 bases and J dropped 0; count of bases not matched to a gene: 16. This CDR3 spans 20 amino acids. The chain's CDR3 is CASSSLLGQPYSSGANVLTF. DNA for the CDR3: TGTGCCAGCTCATCCCTGTTGGGACAGCCTTATTCCTCTGGGGCCAACGTCCTGACTTTC.

The J gene is TRBJ2-3, the V gene TRBV7-2, with 13 bases that match TRBD2. CDR3 size: 18 residues. The V and J ends lost 1 base and 0 bases, in that order; junction bases with no gene match: 4. Germline V gives CDR1 SGHTA, CDR2 FQGNSA. The CDR3 region is CASSLVVTSGGSTDTQYF. In nucleotides, the CDR3 is TGTGCCAGCAGCTTAGTAGTGACTAGCGGGGGGAGCACAGATACGCAGTATTTT.

This chain links TRBV4-2 with TRBJ2-5, with 10 bases matching TRBD2. V was pared by 0 bases and J by 5 bases, with 6 bases of the junction left unmatched. This CDR3 is 16 amino acids long. CDR1 is LGHNA, CDR2 YNFKEQ, per germline. CDR3 sequence (DNA): TGTGCCAGCAGCCAAGATTACAGCGGGGGGGCGGAGACCCAGTACTTC. This encodes CASSQDYSGGAETQYF.

V usage is TRBV7-8 and J usage is TRBJ1-5, with unresolved D. There are 16 residues in the CDR3. Germline V gene lookup returns CDR1 SGHVS and CDR2 FQNEAQ. V lost 0 bases to trimming and J lost 1 base, with 10 bases between them. The CDR3 loop reads CASSLARLSSNQPQHF. CDR3 nucleotides: TGTGCCAGCAGCTTAGCGAGACTTTCAAGCAATCAGCCCCAGCATTTT.

This clone was picked up a small number of times. The chain is built from TRBV6-1 and TRBJ2-5; D is perhaps TRBD2 (5 bases). Germline V gene sequence: CDR1 MNHNS, CDR2 SASEGT. Trimming pared 1 base from V and 0 bases from J, leaving 12 bases between. This CDR3 has 16 amino acids. The CDR3 nucleotides are TGTGCCAGCAGTGAAGGCAGACTACAGTACCAAGAGACCCAGTACTTC. Encoded protein: CASSEGRLQYQETQYF.

V gene TRBV30 combines with J gene TRBJ1-5; D call uncertain. V shed 2 bases and J shed 6 bases, with 11 bases lying between them. The CDR3 runs 13 residues. CDR1 is GTSNPN and CDR2 is SVGIG in the germline V gene (reference sequence). The CDR3 loop reads CAWSSGSAQPQHF. In DNA, the CDR3 is TGTGCCTGGAGTTCGGGGTCGGCTCAGCCCCAGCATTTT.

The V and J genes are TRBV23-1 and TRBJ2-4; D possibly corresponds to TRBD1 (5 bases). TRBV23-1 is sorted into the ORF group, with uncertain function. The CDR3 is 15 amino acids. V lost 5 bases and J 0 bases, leaving 11 bases between the germline ends. Here the CDR3 reads CASSYGHLAKNIQYF. The CDR3 DNA reads as TGCGCCAGCAGTTACGGACACCTAGCCAAAAACATTCAGTACTTC.

The rearrangement joins TRBV6-5 to TRBJ2-1, with 8 bases matching TRBD2. J lost 2 bases, V lost 6 bases, and 6 bases had no gene match. The CDR3 has 15 amino acids. CDR1 and CDR2 (germline): MNHEY, SVGAGI. The CDR3 protein is CASSPRGGPYNEQFF. The DNA of the CDR3 is TGTGCCAGCAGCCCCCGCGGGGGGCCCTACAATGAGCAGTTCTTC.

The chain has TRBV2 and TRBJ1-1; 11 bases align to TRBD1. This CDR3 has 15 residues. The V and J ends lost 7 bases and 0 bases, in that order; junction bases with no gene match: 4. CDR1 SNHLY and CDR2 FYNNEI come from the germline V gene. CDR3 protein: CASTGQGAMNTEAFF. As DNA, the CDR3 is TGTGCCAGCACTGGACAGGGGGCAATGAACACTGAAGCTTTCTTT.

The chain couples TRBV6-6 to TRBJ2-1, with 7 bases that match TRBD1. The trim removed 3 bases at V and 6 bases at J, leaving 11 bases unmatched. This CDR3 is 16 amino acids long. CDR1 is MNHNY, CDR2 SVGAGI, per germline (reference sequence). CDR3 residues: CASSYSDRVGRNEQFF. CDR3 sequence (DNA): TGTGCCAGCAGTTATTCCGACAGGGTCGGACGCAATGAGCAGTTCTTC.

The V call is TRBV7-6, the J call TRBJ1-6; tentatively, D is TRBD1 (5 bases). The length of the CDR3 is 14 residues. The germline V gene encodes CDR1 SGHVS and CDR2 FNYEAQ. The V end lost 7 bases, the J end lost 8 bases, and 15 bases lay between the germline ends. The CDR3 spells CASTPGLRDSPLHF. In nucleotides, the CDR3 is TGTGCCAGCACCCCGGGACTACGGGATTCACCCCTCCACTTT. The whole variable domain, filled in from reference TRBV7-6 and TRBJ1-6, reads GAGVSQSPRYKVTKRGQDVALRCDPISGHVSLYWYRQALGQGPEFLTYFNYEAQQDKSGLPNDRFSAERPEGSISTLTIQRTEQRDSAMYRCASTPGLRDSPLHFGNGTRLTVT.